This TCR beta chain was profiled in a study of T-cell reconstitution after alpha-beta-depleted transplantation in children (dated by TCRdb to the mid-2010s). Notes on the research overall: Using TCR repertoire profiling, the study quantitatively followed how T-cell immune reconstitution unfolded in children after TCRalphabeta/CD19-depleted allogeneic hematopoietic cell transplantation. What the research found in general, with its limitations: Over the following months the frequencies of hyperexpanded clones went down, and after one year T-cell counts and TCRbeta diversity were mostly credited to newly produced T cells. In some patients, the high TCRbeta diversity seen at day 60 was put down to recipient T cells and intrathymic progenitors that had survived conditioning. About two months after transplant, the apparently early recovery of alphabetaT-cell counts reportedly depended on just several hundred clones that had expanded rapidly and came from non-depleted graft cells.

The library was prepared using PCR. Reads for this sample came from an Illumina HiSeq 2500. Molecular barcoding was employed in the preparation of TCR libraries, with unique molecular identifiers being used to normalize TCRbeta repertoire quantification. TCRdb redid the processing of the public reads, applying fastp at Q25 and MiXCR, and retained in-frame beta chains. Entries that share a CDR3 protein sequence are merged under the most common genes and DNA. The sample table lists some 840,000 distinct CDR3 sequences, roughly 15% of them with a count of one. The top ten clonotypes cover around 5.3% of the sample. Per the publication, the treatment or condition label means: allogeneic hematopoietic cell transplantation with graft depleted of TCRalphabeta T cells and CD19 B cells. TCRalphabeta/CD19-depleted allogeneic hematopoietic cell grafts were given to the transplant recipients, all of whom were children.

The CDR3 goes from the cysteine to the phenylalanine over 14 residues. Just CDR3 DNA is preserved here, 42 bases in frame from base 1. Ends trimmed: V by 4 bases, J by 3 bases; bases unmatched to a gene: 6. CDR1 SGHRS and CDR2 YFSETQ were looked up in the germline V gene. This clonotype has ten or more counts. No cognate antigen has been identified for it. Base qualities are not at hand, and no much larger clone is one base apart. Material: PBMCs, mostly from graft donor cells, obtained 360 days after TCRalphabeta/CD19-depleted stem cell transplant. The sequence came from a male patient between 5 and 17 years old who had a stem cell transplant for acute lymphoblastic leukemia, so the T cells may come from the graft donor. The sequence joins TRBV5-1 to TRBJ2-7, with 8 middle bases fitting TRBD1. The CDR3 has the sequence CASSAGQEFYEQYF. The bases read TGCGCCAGCAGCGCGGGACAGGAATTCTACGAGCAGTACTTC. Where the CDR3 stops, the reference TRBV5-1 and TRBJ2-7 genes take over; the full variable domain is KAGVTQTPRYLIKTRGQQVTLSCSPISGHRSVSWYQQTPGQGLQFLFEYFSETQRNKGNFPGRFSGRQFSNSRSEMNVSTLELGDSALYLCASSAGQEFYEQYFGPGTRLTVT.